These T cell receptor beta chains were read from a single sample in a study of blood T cell repertoires in COVID-19. This table comes from immunoSEQ multiplex PCR, and its TCRdb copy is limited to in-frame clones, with some not included. The sample has more than 200,000 clones; about 88% are singletons. The material sequenced was PBMCs or T cells enriched from blood (not recorded which). Receptors originate from a woman aged 45 to 65 who had recovered from COVID-19. CDR3s include the opening cysteine and the closing phenylalanine or tryptophan.

V gene: TRBV2; J gene: TRBJ2-2; CDR3 protein: CASSVLANTGELFF
V gene: TRBV10-2; J gene: TRBJ2-5; CDR3 protein: CASSGTSGSTQETQYF
V gene: TRBV28; J gene: TRBJ1-5; CDR3 protein: CASSPQGGSNQPQHF
V gene: TRBV7-8; J gene: TRBJ1-2; CDR3 protein: CASSSGGYGYTF
V gene: TRBV4-3; J gene: TRBJ1-2; CDR3 protein: CASSPQRTAIYGYTF
V gene: TRBV9; J gene: TRBJ2-1; CDR3 protein: CASSVEISDNEQFF
V gene: TRBV27; J gene: TRBJ1-2; CDR3 protein: CASSLSAGVAGYTF
V gene: TRBV6-4; J gene: TRBJ2-3; CDR3 protein: CASSWTGTATQYF
V gene: TRBV5-1; J gene: TRBJ1-1; CDR3 protein: CASSSTGWTEAFF
V gene: TRBV6-4; J gene: TRBJ1-5; CDR3 protein: CASSKPGQGFRRGQPQHF
V gene: TRBV4-3; J gene: TRBJ2-3; CDR3 protein: CASSQASGSTDTQYF
V gene: TRBV6-5; J gene: TRBJ2-7; CDR3 protein: CASSRGTGPYEQYF
V gene: TRBV19; J gene: TRBJ1-1; CDR3 protein: CASSMGRVEAFF
V gene: TRBV7-6; J gene: TRBJ2-1; CDR3 protein: CASSLSPLPREQFF
V gene: TRBV27; J gene: TRBJ1-1; CDR3 protein: CASSLAGGVEGTEAFF
V gene: TRBV7-2; J gene: TRBJ2-5; CDR3 protein: CASRETSGSLETQYF
V gene: TRBV12-3/TRBV12-4; J gene: TRBJ2-2; CDR3 protein: CASFRSNTGELFF
V gene: TRBV5-1; J gene: TRBJ2-2; CDR3 protein: CASSFLAAANTGELFF
V gene: TRBV10-3; J gene: TRBJ1-2; CDR3 protein: CAISGQGDNYGYTF
V gene: TRBV6-5; J gene: TRBJ2-7; CDR3 protein: CASSQTSGSFYEQYF
V gene: TRBV5-1; J gene: TRBJ2-1; CDR3 protein: CASSSGSSSYNEQFF
V gene: TRBV19; J gene: TRBJ2-5; CDR3 protein: CASSAGLADPLGGGETQYF
V gene: TRBV11-2; J gene: TRBJ2-1; CDR3 protein: CASSTTGGPGSEQFF
V gene: TRBV30; J gene: TRBJ2-7; CDR3 protein: CAAGSLPYEQYF
V gene: TRBV12-5; J gene: TRBJ2-3; CDR3 protein: CASGLGVTDTQYF
V gene: TRBV12-5; J gene: TRBJ2-5; CDR3 protein: CASALLAGETQYF
V gene: TRBV11-3; J gene: TRBJ1-4; CDR3 protein: CASSLHDRVWFF